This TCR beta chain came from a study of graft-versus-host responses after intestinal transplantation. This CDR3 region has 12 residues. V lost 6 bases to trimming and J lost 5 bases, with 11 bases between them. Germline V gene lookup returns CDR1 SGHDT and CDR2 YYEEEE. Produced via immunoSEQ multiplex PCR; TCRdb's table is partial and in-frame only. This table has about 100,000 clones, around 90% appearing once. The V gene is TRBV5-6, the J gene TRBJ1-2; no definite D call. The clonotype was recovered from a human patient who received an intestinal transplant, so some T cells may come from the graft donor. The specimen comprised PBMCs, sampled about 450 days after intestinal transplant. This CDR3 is CASTLSEYGYTF. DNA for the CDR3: TGTGCCAGCACCCTATCGGAGTATGGCTACACCTTC. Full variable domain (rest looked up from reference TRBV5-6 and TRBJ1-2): DAGVTQSPTHLIKTRGQQVTLRCSPKSGHDTVSWYQQALGQGPQFIFQYYEEEERQRGNFPDRFSGHQFPNYSSELNVNALLLGDSALYLCASTLSEYGYTFGSGTRLTVV.